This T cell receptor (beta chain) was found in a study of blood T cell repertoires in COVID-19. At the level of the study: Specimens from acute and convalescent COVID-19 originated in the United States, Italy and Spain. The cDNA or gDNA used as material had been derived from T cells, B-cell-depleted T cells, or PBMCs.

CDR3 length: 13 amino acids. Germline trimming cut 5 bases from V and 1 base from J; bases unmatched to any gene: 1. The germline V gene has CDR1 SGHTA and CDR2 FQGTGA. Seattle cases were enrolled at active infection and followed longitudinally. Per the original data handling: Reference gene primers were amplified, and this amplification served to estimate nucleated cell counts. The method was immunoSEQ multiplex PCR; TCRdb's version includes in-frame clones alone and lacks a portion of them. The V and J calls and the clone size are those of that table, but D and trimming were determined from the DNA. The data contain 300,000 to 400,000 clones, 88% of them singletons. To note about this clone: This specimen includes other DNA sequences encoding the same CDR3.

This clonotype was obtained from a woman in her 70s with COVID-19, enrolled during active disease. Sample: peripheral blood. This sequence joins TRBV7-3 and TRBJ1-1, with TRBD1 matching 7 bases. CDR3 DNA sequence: TGTGCCAGCAGCCGACAGGGGAACACTGAAGCTTTCTTT. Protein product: CASSRQGNTEAFF.